This TCR beta chain is drawn from a study of T cell responses to AZD1222 COVID-19 vaccine (dated by TCRdb to the early 2020s). At the level of the whole study: AZD1222 recipients whose second dose came at about 4 weeks and those whose second dose came at about 12 weeks were combined into one group, since spike-specific TCR depth and breadth did not differ between the two schedules. Trial participants were enrolled into age subgroups of 18-55, 56-69 and 70-plus years, which contained roughly 150, 30 and 60 TCR-sequenced participants, respectively. TCR sequencing covered 233 trial participants: about 210 given two doses of AZD1222 and some 25 given two doses of MenACWY control vaccine. On the study overall, not on this receptor specifically: The vaccine-associated CD4 TCRs covered the entire spike protein, and the dominant responses fell in regions 160-218 and 743-854. No day 14 peak-response samples were available, so repertoires were characterized only after the peak T cell response. Nearly half of unique spike-specific TCRs reportedly recognized epitopes outside regions mutated in the B.1.351 and B.1.1.7 variants. Only five to seven AZD1222 recipients were SARS-CoV-2 seropositive at baseline, limiting conclusions about previously exposed vaccinees. Spike-specific TCR breadth and depth rose significantly after two AZD1222 doses compared with day 0 and with MenACWY recipients. The 56-69-year group was small, and its depth increase did not reach significance, likely because of low power. Participants were mostly white British, with more females than males. The authors suggested clonal diversity may have been underestimated.

The trim is 5 bases for V and 6 bases for J, with a gap of 16 bases between the germline ends. The CDR3 goes from the cysteine to the phenylalanine over 14 residues. Solely the CDR3 DNA is kept, with 42 bases framed from the first base. The germline V gene (reference sequence) provides CDR1 MNHEY and CDR2 SMNVEV. The sample's time point label is to be understood as: baseline before first vaccination. The vaccinee samples were drawn from two UK trials, COV001 and COV002, one of which was a single-blind randomized controlled phase 2/3 trial testing AZD1222 (ChAdOx1 nCoV-19) in healthy adults. For TCRbeta chain sequencing, PBMC samples were collected from trial participants at day 0 and at day 28 after the second dose. The CDR3 regions of human TCRbeta chains were subjected to immunosequencing. As for the original processing: Repertoire TCRs were matched against a reference library of SARS-CoV-2-specific TCRs generated with the MIRA antigen-specificity platform. Breadth meant the fraction of unique TCRs that were SARS-CoV-2-associated, whereas depth meant the fraction of total T cells that were SARS-CoV-2-associated. Each spike-specific TCR was assigned to its reactive spike region and to a CD4 or CD8 class using the MIRA data. Log10-transformed breadth and depth values were compared by one-way ANOVA with Sidak's multiple comparisons tests. Not all clones reach the TCRdb copy of this immuneACCESS table, which keeps in-frame sequences only. Checked studies attribute under half of the gap to unresolved V genes and leave the rest unexplained. That table supplies the V and J calls and clone size; D and trimming were determined from the DNA. The sample yields 130,000 to 150,000 clones; roughly nine tenths were counted once. The ten largest account for roughly 1.7% of the sample.

With respect to this clone: Which antigen it targets is not known. One base away there is no much larger clone; base qualities are not given.

The chain uses TRBV27 and TRBJ1-2; possibly the D gene is TRBD1, per 5 matching bases. The sample here was peripheral blood, taken on day 0 of AZD1222 vaccination. The receptor was isolated from an adult in good health. The CDR3 is CASSPLGELDGYTF. The nucleotide sequence is given as TGTGCCAGCAGTCCCTTGGGGGAGTTGGATGGCTACACCTTC.